These T cell receptor beta chains were read from a single sample in a study of cytomegalovirus exposure and HLA in healthy donors. The assay was immunoSEQ multiplex PCR, and TCRdb's table has in-frame clones only and misses some. The table for this sample gives 60,000 to 90,000 clones. The sequenced material came from PBMCs. The receptors originated from a middle-aged woman in good health and CMV-seropositive. The CDR3 runs from the conserved cysteine through the conserved F or W. Each record gives: V gene, D gene, J gene, CDR3 DNA, CDR3 protein. A D gene is named only where the DNA matches it firmly.

>TRBV5-1|NA|TRBJ2-6
TGCGCCAGCAGCCCTACAGGGATCGGGGCCAACGTCCTGACTTTC
CASSPTGIGANVLTF
>TRBV7-6|TRBD1|TRBJ1-1
TGTGCCAGCAGCTTAGGGACAGGGGTGAACACTGAAGCTTTCTTT
CASSLGTGVNTEAFF
>TRBV5-4|NA|TRBJ2-7
TGTGCCAGCAGCTTGGACTACCCATACGAGCAGTACTTC
CASSLDYPYEQYF
>TRBV7-2|TRBD2|TRBJ2-7
TGTGCCAGCAGCTTCCTTAGCGGGGAAATCTACGAGCAGTACTTC
CASSFLSGEIYEQYF
>TRBV5-1|TRBD1|TRBJ1-4
TGCGCCAGCGGGACAGGGGATGGTCTAGGCGAAAAACTGTTTTTT
CASGTGDGLGEKLFF
>TRBV2|TRBD1|TRBJ2-7
TGTGCCAGCAGTCGGACAGGGGCCTACGAGCAGTACTTC
CASSRTGAYEQYF
>TRBV14|NA|TRBJ2-5
TGTGCCAGCAGCCAGTTACTCGGGGTAGAGACCCAGTACTTC
CASSQLLGVETQYF
>TRBV5-5|NA|TRBJ1-3
TGTGCCAGCAGCTTGGCCTGGCAGGCTGGAAACACCATATATTTT
CASSLAWQAGNTIYF
>TRBV6-1|NA|TRBJ1-5
TGTGCCAGCAGCTTGAGAGAGTATCAGCCCCAGCATTTT
CASSLREYQPQHF
>TRBV19|NA|TRBJ1-2
TGTGCCAGTGACCGGGTGCTATATGGCTACACCTTC
CASDRVLYGYTF